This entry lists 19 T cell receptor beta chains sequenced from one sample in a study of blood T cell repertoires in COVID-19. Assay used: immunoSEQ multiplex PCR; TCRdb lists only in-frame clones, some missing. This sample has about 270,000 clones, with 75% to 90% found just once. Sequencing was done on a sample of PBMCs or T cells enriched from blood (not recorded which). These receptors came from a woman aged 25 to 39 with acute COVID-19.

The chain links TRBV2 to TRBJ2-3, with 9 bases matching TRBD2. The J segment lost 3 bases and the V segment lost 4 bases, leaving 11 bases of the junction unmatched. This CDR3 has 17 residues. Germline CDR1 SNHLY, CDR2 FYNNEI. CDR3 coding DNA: TGTGCCAGCAGTGTGACAGTTAGCGGGAGTGGAACAGATACGCAGTATTTT. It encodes CASSVTVSGSGTDTQYF.

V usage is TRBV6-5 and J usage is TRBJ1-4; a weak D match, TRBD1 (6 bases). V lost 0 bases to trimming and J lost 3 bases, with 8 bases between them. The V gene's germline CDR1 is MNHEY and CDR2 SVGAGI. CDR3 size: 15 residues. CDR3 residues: CASSYSGQSNEKLFF. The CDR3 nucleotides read TGTGCCAGCAGTTACTCTGGACAGTCTAATGAAAAACTGTTTTTT.

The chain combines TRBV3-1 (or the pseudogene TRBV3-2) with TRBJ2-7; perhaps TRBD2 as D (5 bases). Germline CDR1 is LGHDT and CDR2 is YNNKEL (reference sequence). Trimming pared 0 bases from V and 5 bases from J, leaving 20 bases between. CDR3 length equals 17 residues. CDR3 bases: TGTGCCAGCAGCCAAGAAGCCCGGACTCTCGTAATGGACGAGCAGTACTTC. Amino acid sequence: CASSQEARTLVMDEQYF.

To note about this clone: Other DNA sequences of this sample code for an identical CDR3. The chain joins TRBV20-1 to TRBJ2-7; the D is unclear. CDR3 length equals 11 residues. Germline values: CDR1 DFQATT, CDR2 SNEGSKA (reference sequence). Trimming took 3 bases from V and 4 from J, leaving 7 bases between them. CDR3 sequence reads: CSASPGYEQYF. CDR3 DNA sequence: TGCAGTGCTAGTCCGGGTTACGAGCAGTACTTC.

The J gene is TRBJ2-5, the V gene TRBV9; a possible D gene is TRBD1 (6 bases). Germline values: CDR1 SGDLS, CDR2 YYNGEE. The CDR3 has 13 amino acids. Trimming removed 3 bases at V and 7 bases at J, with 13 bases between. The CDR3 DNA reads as TGTGCCAGCAGCGGCCGCAGGGGTGGGACCCAGTACTTC. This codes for CASSGRRGGTQYF.

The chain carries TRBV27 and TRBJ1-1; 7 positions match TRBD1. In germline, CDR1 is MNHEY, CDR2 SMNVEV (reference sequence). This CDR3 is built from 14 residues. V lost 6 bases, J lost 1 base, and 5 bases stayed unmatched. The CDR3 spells CASRGAGGNTEAFF. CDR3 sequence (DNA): TGTGCCAGCAGGGGTGCAGGGGGGAACACTGAAGCTTTCTTT.

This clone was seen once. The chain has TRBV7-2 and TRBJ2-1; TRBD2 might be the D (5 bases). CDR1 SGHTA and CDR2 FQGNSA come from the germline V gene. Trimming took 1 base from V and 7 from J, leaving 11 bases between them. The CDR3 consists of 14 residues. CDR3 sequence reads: CASSLVAGENEQFF. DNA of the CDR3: TGTGCCAGCAGCTTAGTAGCTGGGGAGAATGAGCAGTTCTTC.

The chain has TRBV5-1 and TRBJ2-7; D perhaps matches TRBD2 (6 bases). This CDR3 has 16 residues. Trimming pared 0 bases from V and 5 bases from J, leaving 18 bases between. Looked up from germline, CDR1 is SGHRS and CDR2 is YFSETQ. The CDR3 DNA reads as TGCGCCAGCAGCTTGGGTTTGCGGGACGCGTCCCACGAGCAGTACTTC. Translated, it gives CASSLGLRDASHEQYF.

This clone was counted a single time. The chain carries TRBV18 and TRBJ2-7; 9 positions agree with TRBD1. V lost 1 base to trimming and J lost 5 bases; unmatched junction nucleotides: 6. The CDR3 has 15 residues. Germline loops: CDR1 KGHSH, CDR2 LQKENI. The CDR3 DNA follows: TGTGCCAGCTCACCACTCGGACAGGGGCGAAACGAGCAGTACTTC. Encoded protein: CASSPLGQGRNEQYF. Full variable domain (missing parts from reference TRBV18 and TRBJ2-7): NAGVMQNPRHLVRRRGQEARLRCSPMKGHSHVYWYRQLPEEGLKFMVYLQKENIIDESGMPKERFSAEFPKEGPSILRIQQVVRGDSAAYFCASSPLGQGRNEQYFGPGTRLTVT.

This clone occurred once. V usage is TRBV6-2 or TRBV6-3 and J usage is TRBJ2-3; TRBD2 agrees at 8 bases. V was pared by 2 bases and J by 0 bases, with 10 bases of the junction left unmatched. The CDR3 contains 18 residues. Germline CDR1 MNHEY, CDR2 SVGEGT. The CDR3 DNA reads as TGTGCCAGCAGTTACGGGCTAGCGGGTTTCACTAGCACAGATACGCAGTATTTT. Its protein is CASSYGLAGFTSTDTQYF.

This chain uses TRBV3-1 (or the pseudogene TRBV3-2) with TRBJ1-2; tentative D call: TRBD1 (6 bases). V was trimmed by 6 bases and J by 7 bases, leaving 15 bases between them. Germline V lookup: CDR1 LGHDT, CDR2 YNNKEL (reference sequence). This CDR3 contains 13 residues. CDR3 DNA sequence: TGTGCCAGCAGTCCCGGGGGGCGCTTTGGCTACACCTTC. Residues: CASSPGGRFGYTF.

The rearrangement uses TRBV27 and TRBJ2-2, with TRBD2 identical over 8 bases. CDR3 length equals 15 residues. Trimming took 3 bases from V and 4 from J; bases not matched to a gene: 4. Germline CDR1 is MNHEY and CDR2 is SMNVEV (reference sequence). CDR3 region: CASSFTAGATGELFF. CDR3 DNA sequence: TGTGCCAGCAGTTTTACAGCGGGGGCCACCGGGGAGCTGTTTTTT.

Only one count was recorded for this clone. The CDR3 DNA sequence: TGTGCCAGCAGTTCGGCTGGACTTGTCTACGAGCAGTACTTC. Translated: CASSSAGLVYEQYF. The J gene is TRBJ2-7, the V gene TRBV27; weak D call: TRBD2 (5 bases). Germline V lookup: CDR1 MNHEY, CDR2 SMNVEV (reference sequence). The V end was cut by 4 bases, the J end by 3 bases, with 13 bases between. The CDR3 is made up of 14 amino acids.

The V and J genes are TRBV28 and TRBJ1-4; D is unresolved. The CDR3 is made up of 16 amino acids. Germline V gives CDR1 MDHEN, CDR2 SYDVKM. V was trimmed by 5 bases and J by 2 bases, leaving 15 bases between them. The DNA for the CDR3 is TGTGCCAGCAGTGCGCTGAGGGAGGCCACTAATGAAAAACTGTTTTTT. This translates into CASSALREATNEKLFF. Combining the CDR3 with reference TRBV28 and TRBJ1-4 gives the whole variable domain DVKVTQSSRYLVKRTGEKVFLECVQDMDHENMFWYRQDPGLGLRLIYFSYDVKMKEKGDIPEGYSVSREKKERFSLILESASTNQTSMYLCASSALREATNEKLFFGSGTQLSVL.

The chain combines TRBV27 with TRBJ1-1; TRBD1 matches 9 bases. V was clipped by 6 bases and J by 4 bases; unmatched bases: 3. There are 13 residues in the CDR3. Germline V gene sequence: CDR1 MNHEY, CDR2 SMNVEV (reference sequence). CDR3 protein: CASRGQGGTEAFF. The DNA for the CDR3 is TGTGCCAGCAGGGGACAGGGAGGCACTGAAGCTTTCTTT.

The CDR3, as DNA: TGTGCCAGTAGTCCTAGAACAGGCGTGTCAGTCGGGACTAATGAAAAACTGTTTTTT. Protein sequence: CASSPRTGVSVGTNEKLFF. V is TRBV19 and J is TRBJ1-4, with D possibly matching TRBD1 (5 bases). The V gene's germline CDR1 is LNHDA and CDR2 SQIVND (reference sequence). Deletions cut 5 bases from V and 2 bases from J, with 24 bases between. The CDR3 extends over 19 amino acids.

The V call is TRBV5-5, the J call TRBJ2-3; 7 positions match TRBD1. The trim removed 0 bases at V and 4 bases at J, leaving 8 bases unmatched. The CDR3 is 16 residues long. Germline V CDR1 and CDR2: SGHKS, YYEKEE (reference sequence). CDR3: CASSLAGTVGADTQYF. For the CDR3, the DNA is TGTGCCAGCAGCTTGGCCGGGACAGTAGGCGCAGATACGCAGTATTTT. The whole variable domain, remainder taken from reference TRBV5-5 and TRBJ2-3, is DAGVTQSPTHLIKTRGQQVTLRCSPISGHKSVSWYQQVLGQGPQFIFQYYEKEERGRGNFPDRFSARQFPNYSSELNVNALLLGDSALYLCASSLAGTVGADTQYFGPGTRLTVL.

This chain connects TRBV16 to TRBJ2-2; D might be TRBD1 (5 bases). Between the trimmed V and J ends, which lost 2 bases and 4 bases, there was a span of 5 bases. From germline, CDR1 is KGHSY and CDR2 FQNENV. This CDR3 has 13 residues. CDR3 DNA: TGTGCCAGCAGCCAACAGGGCACCGGGGAGCTGTTTTTT. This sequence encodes CASSQQGTGELFF.

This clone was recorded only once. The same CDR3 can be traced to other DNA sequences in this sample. Here the CDR3 DNA reads TGTGCCAGTAGTAGACAGGGGCGCGGCACTGAAGCTTTCTTT. This encodes CASSRQGRGTEAFF. The V and J genes are TRBV19 and TRBJ1-1, with 8 nucleotides matching TRBD1. Germline trimming cut 4 bases from V and 4 bases from J; bases unmatched to any gene: 5. This CDR3 contains 14 residues. CDR1 and CDR2 from the germline V gene are LNHDA and SQIVND (reference sequence).